These 7 T cell receptor beta chains share one sample of origin, sequenced in a study of blood T cell repertoires in COVID-19. The protocol was immunoSEQ multiplex PCR, while the TCRdb copy is restricted to in-frame clones and leaves out a portion. The sample lists 250,000 to 350,000 clones, around 88% occurring once. The sequenced material came from PBMCs or T cells enriched from blood (not recorded which). The receptors originated from a woman aged 40 to 50 who had recovered from COVID-19.

The V gene is TRBV4-3, the J gene TRBJ2-5; D may be TRBD1 (5 bases). V gave up 5 bases and J gave up 5 bases, with 6 bases separating them. CDR1 and CDR2 from the germline V gene are LGHNA and YSLEER. The CDR3 is 11 amino acids. The CDR3 loop reads CASSSGETQYF. The CDR3 nucleotides are TGCGCCAGCAGCTCAGGGGAGACCCAGTACTTC.

The V gene is TRBV2, the J gene TRBJ2-1, with D possibly TRBD2 on 6 matching bases. Germline CDR1 SNHLY, CDR2 FYNNEI. This CDR3 has 13 amino acids. The V end was cut by 7 bases, the J end by 7 bases, with 14 bases between. The CDR3 DNA reads as TGTGCCAGCACGGTCAGGGAGGTTAATGAGCAGTTCTTC. It yields the protein CASTVREVNEQFF.

This chain connects TRBV28 to TRBJ2-7; TRBD2 is a possible D gene (6 bases). The CDR3 length is 15 residues. The V gene's germline CDR1 is MDHEN and CDR2 SYDVKM. V was clipped by 7 bases and J by 0 bases, with 16 bases between them. CDR3 nucleotide sequence: TGTGCCAGCATGAGTCCAAAGCGGGCCTCCTACGAGCAGTACTTC. It yields the protein CASMSPKRASYEQYF.

This sequence joins TRBV5-1 and TRBJ2-1; D ambiguous. CDR1 and CDR2 from the germline V gene are SGHRS and YFSETQ. The CDR3 extends over 17 amino acids. V was shortened by 0 bases and J by 2 bases, with 15 bases between the two germline ends. This chain's CDR3 is CASSLDQSPRPYNEQFF. The CDR3 coding sequence is TGCGCCAGCAGCTTGGACCAGAGCCCCAGGCCCTACAATGAGCAGTTCTTC.

The chain combines TRBV28 with TRBJ1-1; D remains ambiguous. Germline V lookup: CDR1 MDHEN, CDR2 SYDVKM. The CDR3 sequence is 14 residues long. The V and J ends lost 2 bases and 4 bases respectively, with 11 bases between them. CDR3 bases: TGTGCCAGCAGTTTACGATCCGCAGTCACTGAAGCTTTCTTT. It is translated as CASSLRSAVTEAFF.

This clone showed up just once. The CDR3 is CASSPLGRAHTEAFF. CDR3 DNA: TGTGCCAGCAGCCCCCTGGGGAGGGCCCACACTGAAGCTTTCTTT. The V gene is TRBV6-5, the J gene TRBJ1-1; D not resolved. The CDR3 loop spans 15 amino acids. Germline V gene data show CDR1 as MNHEY and CDR2 as SVGAGI. The V gene lost 6 bases and the J gene lost 3 bases, with 17 bases spanning the gap.

About this clone: Within the sample, other DNA sequences also encode this same CDR3. The chain links TRBV11-2 to TRBJ1-1, with D unresolved. CDR1 is SGHAT, CDR2 FQNNGV, per germline. Trimming left V 0 bases short and J 1 base short, with 3 bases between. CDR3 size: 13 residues. In DNA form, the CDR3 reads TGTGCCAGCAGCTTAGACAGGAACACTGAAGCTTTCTTT. This encodes CASSLDRNTEAFF.